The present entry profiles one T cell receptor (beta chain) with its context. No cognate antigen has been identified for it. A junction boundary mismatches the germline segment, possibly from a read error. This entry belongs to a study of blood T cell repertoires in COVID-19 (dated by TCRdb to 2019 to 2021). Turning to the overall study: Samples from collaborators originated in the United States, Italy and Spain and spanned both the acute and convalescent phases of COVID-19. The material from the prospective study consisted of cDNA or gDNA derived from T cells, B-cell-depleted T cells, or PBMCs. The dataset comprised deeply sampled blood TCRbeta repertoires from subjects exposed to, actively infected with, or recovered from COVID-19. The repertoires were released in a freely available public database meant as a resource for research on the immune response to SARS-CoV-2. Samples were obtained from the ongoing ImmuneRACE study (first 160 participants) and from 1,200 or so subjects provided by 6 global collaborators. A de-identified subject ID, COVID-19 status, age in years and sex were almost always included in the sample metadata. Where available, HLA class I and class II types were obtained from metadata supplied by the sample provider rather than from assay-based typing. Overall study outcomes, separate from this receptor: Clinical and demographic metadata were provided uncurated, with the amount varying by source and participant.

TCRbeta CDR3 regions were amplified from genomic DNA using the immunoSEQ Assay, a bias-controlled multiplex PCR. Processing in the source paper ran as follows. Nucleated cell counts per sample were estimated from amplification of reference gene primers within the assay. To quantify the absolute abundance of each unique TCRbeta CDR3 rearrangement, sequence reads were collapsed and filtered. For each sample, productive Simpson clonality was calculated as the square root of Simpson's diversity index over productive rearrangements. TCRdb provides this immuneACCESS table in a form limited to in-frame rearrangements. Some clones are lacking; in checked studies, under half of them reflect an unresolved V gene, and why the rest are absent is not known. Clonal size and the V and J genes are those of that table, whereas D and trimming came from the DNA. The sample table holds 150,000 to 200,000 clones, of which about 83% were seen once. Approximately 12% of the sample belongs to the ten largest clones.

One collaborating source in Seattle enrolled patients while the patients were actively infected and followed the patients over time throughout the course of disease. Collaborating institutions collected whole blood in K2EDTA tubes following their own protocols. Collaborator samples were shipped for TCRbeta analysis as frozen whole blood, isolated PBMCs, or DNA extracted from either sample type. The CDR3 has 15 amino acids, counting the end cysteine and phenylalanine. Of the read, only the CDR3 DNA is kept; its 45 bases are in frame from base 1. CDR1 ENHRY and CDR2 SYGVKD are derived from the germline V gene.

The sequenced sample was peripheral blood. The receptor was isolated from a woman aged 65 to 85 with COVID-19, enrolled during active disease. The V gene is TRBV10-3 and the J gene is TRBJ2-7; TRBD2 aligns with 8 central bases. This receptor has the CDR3 CATWDGGAGSSEQYF. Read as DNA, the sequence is TGTGCCACCTGGGACGGGGGGGCCGGCTCCTCCGAGCAGTACTTC.